These 15 T cell receptor beta chains were all obtained from the same sample, sequenced in a study of T cell repertoires in ileal Crohn's disease. Libraries were prepared by immunoSEQ multiplex PCR; TCRdb keeps only in-frame clonotypes and omits some of them. The sample has about 14,000 clones; around 80% are singletons. The sequenced sample consisted of ileal tissue. These TCRs come from an adult with Crohn's disease.

This clone was counted only a few times. The chain is built from TRBV19 and TRBJ1-1; 7 bases map to TRBD1. This CDR3 has 13 amino acids. V trimming: 7 bases; J trimming: 3 bases; junction bases outside the gene matches: 5. Germline V CDR1 and CDR2: LNHDA, SQIVND (reference sequence). CDR3 protein: CASISRGDTEAFF. CDR3 sequence (DNA): TGTGCCAGTATAAGCAGGGGGGACACTGAAGCTTTCTTT.

The genes are TRBV5-1 and TRBJ2-1; TRBD2 agrees at 11 bases. The V and J ends lost 4 bases and 7 bases, in that order; junction bases with no gene match: 7. CDR1 is SGHRS, CDR2 YFSETQ, per germline. The CDR3 has 15 residues. CDR3 loop: CASSGLAGGRNEQFF. The CDR3 nucleotides are TGCGCCAGCAGCGGCCTAGCGGGAGGACGGAATGAGCAGTTCTTC.

This clone was observed a few times. This sequence joins TRBV4-1 and TRBJ2-3, with D perhaps TRBD2 (5 bases). V was trimmed by 4 bases and J by 5 bases, leaving 10 bases between them. The CDR3 spans 13 residues. The germline CDR1 and CDR2 sequences are MGHRA and YSYEKL. The chain's CDR3 is CASSRIAIDTQYF. The DNA for the CDR3 is TGCGCCAGCAGCCGAATAGCGATAGATACGCAGTATTTT.

This clone was found a few times. The chain is built from TRBV6-4 and TRBJ2-1; TRBD2 matches 8 bases. The CDR3 is 14 amino acids. Trimming removed 6 bases from V and 4 bases from J; junction bases left unmatched: 5. Germline CDR1 and CDR2: MRHNA and SNTAGT. DNA of the CDR3: TGTGCCAGCAGCCGGGGGGGCATATACAATGAGCAGTTCTTC. Protein: CASSRGGIYNEQFF.

The chain links TRBV5-1 to TRBJ2-5; 7 bases are shared with TRBD1. This CDR3 is 15 amino acids long. Germline CDR1 is SGHRS and CDR2 is YFSETQ. V trimming: 0 bases; J trimming: 5 bases; junction bases outside the gene matches: 7. CDR3 nucleotide sequence: TGCGCCAGCAGCTTGGAAGCGACAGGGATCGAGACCCAGTACTTC. Residues: CASSLEATGIETQYF. Filled out from reference TRBV5-1 and TRBJ2-5, the complete variable domain reads KAGVTQTPRYLIKTRGQQVTLSCSPISGHRSVSWYQQTPGQGLQFLFEYFSETQRNKGNFPGRFSGRQFSNSRSEMNVSTLELGDSALYLCASSLEATGIETQYFGPGTRLLVL.

The chain has TRBV9 and TRBJ1-2; no definite D call. Germline V gene data show CDR1 as SGDLS and CDR2 as YYNGEE. The ends were cut back, 3 bases at V and 0 bases at J, with 18 bases in the middle. The CDR3 runs to 17 residues. The CDR3 reads CASSALARSNTNYGYTF. The CDR3 nucleotides are TGTGCCAGCAGCGCCTTGGCGAGGAGTAATACTAACTATGGCTACACCTTC.

The chain employs TRBV19 and TRBJ2-1, with 10 positions matching TRBD2. The CDR3 has 15 amino acids. Germline V gene sequence: CDR1 LNHDA, CDR2 SQIVND (reference sequence). V gave up 4 bases and J gave up 4 bases; unmatched junction bases: 4. The CDR3 protein is CASSTTSGIYNEQFF. CDR3 nucleotides: TGTGCCAGTAGTACCACTAGCGGGATATACAATGAGCAGTTCTTC.

The rearrangement links TRBV7-2 to TRBJ2-1, with 9 bases lining up with TRBD2. Germline V gene sequence: CDR1 SGHTA, CDR2 FQGNSA. CDR3 length equals 15 residues. The junction had 2 bases not matched to a gene; V was cut back by 5 bases and J by 0 bases. CDR3 coding DNA: TGTGCCAGCAGCCTTAGCGGGAGCTCCTACAATGAGCAGTTCTTC. Its protein product is CASSLSGSSYNEQFF.

Remarks on this clone: This specimen includes other DNA sequences encoding the same CDR3. The CDR3 bases are TGCGCCAGCAGCCCAACACTTCGACAGGGGGCAGGTGAAAAACTGTTTTTT. It yields the protein CASSPTLRQGAGEKLFF. The chain is built from TRBV5-1 and TRBJ1-4, with 10 nucleotides matching TRBD1. With 4 bases clipped from V and 7 bases from J, the junction kept 13 bases outside the gene matches. The CDR3 has 17 amino acids. Germline V gene sequence: CDR1 SGHRS, CDR2 YFSETQ.

The rearrangement links TRBV2 to TRBJ2-5; weak D call: TRBD2 (6 bases). There are 15 residues in the CDR3. Germline V gives CDR1 SNHLY, CDR2 FYNNEI. The ends were cut back, 3 bases at V and 5 bases at J, with 16 bases in the middle. The CDR3 reads CASSDHGGVGETQYF. The CDR3 DNA is TGTGCCAGCAGTGATCACGGGGGAGTCGGGGAGACCCAGTACTTC.

The CDR3 here is CASSYTGTGANYGYTF. CDR3 sequence (DNA): TGTGCCAGCAGTTATACCGGGACAGGGGCTAACTATGGCTACACCTTC. The V and J genes are TRBV2 and TRBJ1-2; the match to TRBD1 covers 10 bases. The V gene end was trimmed by 5 bases and the J gene end by 0 bases; junction bases not matched to a gene: 6. CDR3 length: 16 amino acids. Germline assignment: CDR1 SNHLY and CDR2 FYNNEI.

The DNA of the CDR3 is TGTGCCAGCTCAAACAGGGAAAACATTCAGTACTTC. It is translated as CASSNRENIQYF. The genes are TRBV18 and TRBJ2-4, with D possibly TRBD1 on 6 matching bases. Germline values: CDR1 KGHSH, CDR2 LQKENI. This CDR3 comprises 12 residues. The V and J ends lost 5 bases and 5 bases respectively, with 7 bases between them.

This clone has more than one count but fewer than ten. The genes are TRBV5-1 and TRBJ2-1; D is ambiguous. V was shortened by 1 base and J by 8 bases, with 13 bases between the two germline ends. Germline V gene sequence: CDR1 SGHRS, CDR2 YFSETQ. This CDR3 spans 14 amino acids. The CDR3 loop reads CASSLTGPLDEQFF. The CDR3, as DNA: TGCGCCAGCAGCTTGACCGGTCCCCTGGATGAGCAGTTCTTC.

The rearrangement uses TRBV5-6 and TRBJ2-3, with D maybe TRBD1 (5 bases). The V end was cut by 4 bases, the J end by 0 bases, with 15 bases between. The CDR3 covers 16 residues. Germline CDR1 and CDR2: SGHDT and YYEEEE. CDR3: CASSPLIRGSTDTQYF. DNA of the CDR3: TGTGCCAGCAGCCCCCTCATTAGGGGTAGCACAGATACGCAGTATTTT.

The CDR3 region has the DNA TGTGCCAGCAGCTTAAGGACTTTAGGGTCCCAGTACTTC. This sequence encodes CASSLRTLGSQYF. J is TRBJ2-5 and V is TRBV7-2; tentative D call: TRBD2 (5 bases). Germline CDR1 reads SGHTA; CDR2 reads FQGNSA. V lost 2 bases, J lost 9 bases, and 13 bases lay in between. There are 13 residues in the CDR3.